One and the same sample provided the 8 T cell receptor beta chains below, sequenced in a study of CD8+CD57+ T cells in acquired aplastic anemia. CDR3 and TCR beta VDJ profiling relied on a genomic DNA template. From the reads, TCRdb called clonotypes with MiXCR, one entry per CDR3 protein. The sample includes hundreds of thousands of distinct CDR3 sequences, roughly 68% of them seen just once. Material for sequencing was sorted CD4+, CD8+, or CD8+CD57+ T cells (not recorded which) from PBMCs. These receptors were obtained from a human donor in good health, serving as a control.

The chain has TRBV7-8 and TRBJ2-6, with D perhaps matching TRBD1 or TRBD2 (6 bases each). V was shortened by 6 bases and J by 7 bases, with 22 bases between the two germline ends. The CDR3 runs 17 residues. The germline V gene has CDR1 SGHVS and CDR2 FQNEAQ. CDR3 sequence: CASSFLTGATEANVLTF. The DNA for the CDR3 is TGTGCCAGCAGTTTTCTGACGGGGGCTACTGAAGCCAACGTCCTGACTTTC. Full variable domain (remainder filled in from reference TRBV7-8 and TRBJ2-6): GAGVSQSPRYKVAKRGQDVALRCDPISGHVSLFWYQQALGQGPEFLTYFQNEAQLDKSGLPSDRFFAERPEGSVSTLKIQRTQQEDSAVYLCASSFLTGATEANVLTFGAGSRLTVL.

This clonotype occurred once. A much larger clone differs from this one at a single base, so this may be a read error. The rearrangement joins TRBV4-3 to TRBJ1-2, with D hard to call. This CDR3 region has 14 residues. The germline gives CDR1 LGHNA, CDR2 YSLEER. The germline V and J ends were trimmed by 2 bases and 6 bases, with 13 bases remaining between them. The CDR3 loop reads CASSQIIGNHGYTF. Here the CDR3 DNA reads TGCGCCAGCAGCCAAATTATAGGGAACCATGGCTACACCTTC.

CDR3 nucleotides: TGTGCCAGCAGCTTGGCTAGCGGGGGGCCCACAGATACGCAGTATTTT. Protein product: CASSLASGGPTDTQYF. The chain couples TRBV19 to TRBJ2-3; the match to TRBD2 covers 11 bases. The germline gives CDR1 LNHDA, CDR2 SQIVND (reference sequence). The CDR3 spans 16 residues. J gave up 2 bases and V 9 bases, and 10 bases lay outside the gene matches.

This clonotype was found a few times. The V call is TRBV15, the J call TRBJ1-2; D gene ambiguous. CDR1 and CDR2 (germline): LNHNV, YYDKDF (reference sequence). This CDR3 has 14 residues. V lost 0 bases and J lost 2, with 7 bases in between. The CDR3 DNA reads as TGTGCCACCAGCAGAGATAAGGGAAACTATGGCTACACCTTC. This codes for CATSRDKGNYGYTF.

About this clonotype: Since no conserved phenylalanine or tryptophan closes the CDR3, a read error is the likely cause. The DNA is left out, because the CDR3 cannot be placed on it with certainty; the CDR3 is given as TCRdb lists it. V and J are TRBV7-9 and TRBJ1-2. Germline V gene sequence: CDR1 SEHNR, CDR2 FQNEAQ (reference sequence). The CDR3 has 12 amino acids, counting both end residues. CDR3 sequence: CASTRRRPGSTV.

Of note for this clonotype: The germline gene is not matched at one end of the junction; a read error may be the cause. The rearrangement uses TRBV7-2 and TRBJ1-2, with 8 positions matching TRBD1. From germline, CDR1 is SGHTA and CDR2 FQGNSA. The CDR3 consists of 11 residues. The CDR3 coding sequence is TGTGCCAGCCACAGGGGGTATGCCGACTCCTTC. Amino acid sequence: CASHRGYADSF. Full variable domain (missing parts from reference TRBV7-2 and TRBJ1-2): GAGVSQSPSNKVTEKGKDVELRCDPISGHTALYWYRQSLGQGLEFLIYFQGNSAPDKSGLPSDRFSAERTGGSVSTLTIQRTQQEDSAVYLCASHRGYADSFGSGTRLTVV.

The J gene is TRBJ2-7, the V gene TRBV9, with TRBD1 matching 9 bases. The V gene end was trimmed by 2 bases and the J gene end by 7 bases; junction bases not matched to a gene: 10. Germline CDR1 SGDLS, CDR2 YYNGEE. The CDR3 length is 15 residues. Here the CDR3 reads CASSVSGQGPREQYF. The CDR3 DNA sequence: TGTGCCAGCAGCGTGTCGGGACAGGGCCCTCGGGAGCAGTACTTC.

This clonotype was observed a single time. The chain couples TRBV9 to TRBJ2-5; D gene uncertain. CDR3 length: 13 amino acids. Trimming took off 4 bases at V and 11 bases at J, with 18 bases between the two ends. CDR1 and CDR2 (germline): SGDLS, YYNGEE. The CDR3 DNA follows: TGTGCCAGCAGCTTTGGCCCGGGTGAGAATCAGTACTTC. Its protein product is CASSFGPGENQYF.